The clone carrying this T cell receptor (beta chain) was observed many times. Antigen: not known. By quantitative 5'-RACE with molecular barcodes, the TCR beta libraries were made. One entry per CDR3 protein results from TCRdb running MiXCR on the 5' RACE reads. This sample has about 69,000 distinct CDR3 sequences, with under 5.5% found just once. This entry comes from a study of CD8 T cells in ankylosing spondylitis. Study-wide findings and caveats: There were earlier reports of some motif variants in reactive arthritis synovial fluid and blood.

This receptor was obtained from a male donor with ankylosing spondylitis or in good health (not recorded which). The sequencing input was blood, either unsorted or a sorted T cell fraction (not recorded which).

CDR3 sequence: CASSLNYGGGGETQYF. In nucleotides, the CDR3 is TGCGCCAGCAGCTTGAACTACGGCGGGGGAGGGGAGACCCAGTACTTC. The rearrangement joins TRBV5-1 to TRBJ2-5, with 7 nucleotides matching TRBD2. Trimming took 1 base from V and 5 from J; bases not matched to a gene: 11. CDR1 and CDR2 (germline): SGHRS, YFSETQ. The CDR3 runs to 16 residues. Together with reference TRBV5-1 and TRBJ2-5, the CDR3 gives the full variable domain: KAGVTQTPRYLIKTRGQQVTLSCSPISGHRSVSWYQQTPGQGLQFLFEYFSETQRNKGNFPGRFSGRQFSNSRSEMNVSTLELGDSALYLCASSLNYGGGGETQYFGPGTRLLVL.